These 19 T cell receptor beta chains originate from one sample sequenced in a study of cytomegalovirus exposure and HLA in healthy donors. This PCR relied on a set of 60 Vbeta primers and 13 Jbeta primers. Repertoires were generated with immunoSEQ multiplex PCR, while TCRdb's copy carries only in-frame clones and drops some. This table holds 65,000 to 100,000 clones, roughly 80% found once. Source material: PBMCs. Receptor source: a woman between 40 and 50 years old in good health and CMV-seropositive.

The chain recombines TRBV6-4 with TRBJ1-5, with D perhaps matching TRBD1 (5 bases). The CDR3 totals 16 residues. Germline CDR1 and CDR2: MRHNA and SNTAGT. V was cut by 5 bases and J by 2 bases, with 16 bases left in between. The CDR3 DNA reads TGTGCCAGCAGTACGGTCCAGGGTAAGTGCAATCAGCCCCAGCATTTT. Its protein is CASSTVQGKCNQPQHF.

The chain employs TRBV5-6 and TRBJ2-3; D gene unclear. Germline V lookup: CDR1 SGHDT, CDR2 YYEEEE. CDR3 size: 11 residues. Trimming removed 1 base at V and 11 bases at J, with 8 bases between. Here the CDR3 reads CASSLLAEQYF. The CDR3 coding sequence is TGTGCCAGCAGCTTGTTAGCTGAGCAGTATTTT.

V and J are TRBV19 and TRBJ2-5, with 8 bases that match TRBD1. Germline V gene sequence: CDR1 LNHDA, CDR2 SQIVND (reference sequence). CDR3 length equals 12 residues. V was pared by 9 bases and J by 5 bases, with 5 bases of the junction left unmatched. CDR3 amino acids: CARRTGRETQYF. The DNA for the CDR3 is TGTGCCAGGCGGACAGGGAGGGAGACCCAGTACTTC.

The V and J genes are TRBV7-9 and TRBJ2-5; D gene uncertain. This CDR3 region has 13 residues. V gave up 5 bases and J gave up 2 bases, with 9 bases separating them. Germline V CDR1 and CDR2: SEHNR, FQNEAQ (reference sequence). The CDR3 region is CASSQDLQETQYF. The CDR3 nucleotides are TGTGCCAGCAGCCAAGACTTACAAGAGACCCAGTACTTC.

The chain joins TRBV30 to TRBJ2-5; 7 bases agree with TRBD1. The J call is in doubt because the DNA end fits TRBJ2-7 better. Germline V gene lookup returns CDR1 GTSNPN and CDR2 SVGIG (reference sequence). The CDR3 sequence is 12 residues long. DNA of the CDR3: TGTGCCTGGAGTGCTTACAGGGGCGAGCAGTACTTC. Protein product: CAWSAYRGEQYF.

This chain joins TRBV7-2 and TRBJ1-1, with D perhaps TRBD1 (6 bases). Germline CDR1 SGHTA, CDR2 FQGNSA. This CDR3 spans 13 amino acids. V was cut by 5 bases and J by 4 bases, with 11 bases left in between. DNA for the CDR3: TGTGCCAGCAGCCCTTACAGGGCCACTGAAGCTTTCTTT. This gives the protein CASSPYRATEAFF.

The V gene is TRBV15, the J gene TRBJ1-1; 8 nucleotides align to TRBD1. CDR3 length equals 14 residues. From germline, CDR1 is LNHNV and CDR2 YYDKDF (reference sequence). With 0 bases clipped from V and 7 bases from J, the junction kept 4 bases outside the gene matches. This CDR3 reads CATSRDQGAGEAFF. The CDR3, as DNA: TGTGCCACCAGCAGAGATCAGGGGGCGGGTGAAGCTTTCTTT.

The V gene is TRBV19, the J gene TRBJ2-7, with 12 bases matching TRBD1. The CDR3 is 17 residues long. Germline V lookup: CDR1 LNHDA, CDR2 SQIVND (reference sequence). Unmatched junction bases numbered 12, after V lost 6 bases and J lost 3 bases. The CDR3 protein is CASSRDRGLGMGYEQYF. In DNA form, the CDR3 reads TGTGCCAGTAGCCGGGACAGGGGGCTCGGGATGGGCTACGAGCAGTACTTC.

The CDR3, as DNA: TGTGCCAGCAGCCCTGAGACAGTGAACACTGAAGCTTTCTTT. Residues: CASSPETVNTEAFF. The chain combines TRBV4-2 with TRBJ1-1; possibly TRBD1 for D (5 bases). Germline assignment: CDR1 LGHNA and CDR2 YNFKEQ. Trimming shortened V by 4 bases and J by 0 bases, and 9 bases separated the two germline ends. CDR3 length: 14 amino acids.

The chain recombines TRBV6-5 with TRBJ2-7; no definite D call. The germline V gene has CDR1 MNHEY and CDR2 SVGAGI. The CDR3 totals 15 residues. Trimming removed 2 bases from V and 0 bases from J, with 11 bases in between. The CDR3 coding sequence is TGTGCCAGCAGTTACGGCGGATCGCCCTCCTACGAGCAGTACTTC. The encoded protein is CASSYGGSPSYEQYF.

The chain has TRBV5-1 and TRBJ1-6; 7 nucleotides line up with TRBD1. This CDR3 is built from 14 residues. V lost 4 bases to trimming and J lost 10 bases; unmatched junction nucleotides: 8. Germline CDR1 reads SGHRS; CDR2 reads YFSETQ. CDR3 loop: CASSPGQVLSPLHF. In DNA form, the CDR3 reads TGCGCCAGCAGCCCTGGACAGGTTTTATCACCCCTCCACTTT.

This chain uses TRBV19 with TRBJ1-2, with 7 bases lining up with TRBD1. The germline V gene encodes CDR1 LNHDA and CDR2 SQIVND (reference sequence). J lost 4 bases, V lost 5 bases, and 10 bases had no gene match. CDR3 length: 15 residues. CDR3 loop: CASSAGQAPLYGYTF. The CDR3 region has the DNA TGTGCCAGTAGTGCTGGACAGGCCCCACTCTATGGCTACACCTTC.

V usage is TRBV28 and J usage is TRBJ2-3; D is perhaps TRBD1 (5 bases). CDR1 is MDHEN, CDR2 SYDVKM, per germline. The CDR3 loop spans 15 amino acids. With 3 bases removed from V and 5 bases from J, the gap between germline ends came to 15 bases. The CDR3 sequence: CASSFESQGIDTQYF. CDR3 DNA: TGTGCCAGCAGTTTTGAGTCTCAGGGAATAGATACGCAGTATTTT.

V gene TRBV2 combines with J gene TRBJ1-1, with TRBD1 as a possible D gene (6 bases). Germline V gives CDR1 SNHLY, CDR2 FYNNEI. CDR3 size: 14 residues. Trimming removed 7 bases from V and 1 base from J, with 13 bases in between. In nucleotides, the CDR3 is TGTGCCAGCACAATCCAGGGGAAGAACACTGAAGCTTTCTTT. Translated, it gives CASTIQGKNTEAFF.

CDR3 DNA sequence: TGTGCCAGCAGTGTTTCCCCCGGGAACACTGAAGCTTTCTTT. It yields the protein CASSVSPGNTEAFF. The chain carries TRBV6-4 and TRBJ1-1; D unresolved. The germline gives CDR1 MRHNA, CDR2 SNTAGT. Trimming took 4 bases from V and 1 from J, leaving 10 bases between them. The CDR3 length is 14 residues.

The chain uses TRBV4-2 and TRBJ1-5; D is unresolved. Germline CDR1 reads LGHNA; CDR2 reads YNFKEQ. The CDR3 has 14 residues. Deletions cut 0 bases from V and 4 bases from J, with 7 bases between. The CDR3 here is CASSQDRKNQPQHF. CDR3 nucleotide sequence: TGTGCCAGCAGCCAAGATCGTAAAAATCAGCCCCAGCATTTT.

CDR3 loop: CACMGQPNTEAFF. CDR3 bases: TGTGCCTGTATGGGACAACCGAACACTGAAGCTTTCTTT. The chain couples TRBV30 to TRBJ1-1, with D maybe TRBD1 (6 bases). V was clipped by 6 bases and J by 1 base, with 12 bases between them. Germline V gene data show CDR1 as GTSNPN and CDR2 as SVGIG (reference sequence). The CDR3 has 13 residues.

This sequence joins TRBV7-2 and TRBJ1-1; no definite D call. Trimming shortened V by 5 bases and J by 4 bases, and 17 bases separated the two germline ends. Germline CDR1 is SGHTA and CDR2 is FQGNSA. The CDR3 loop spans 15 amino acids. Here the CDR3 DNA reads TGTGCCAGCAGCCGCGAAGGAGGGTCAAGCACTGAAGCTTTCTTT. Its protein product is CASSREGGSSTEAFF.

The CDR3 coding sequence is TGTGCCAGCTCACCAAATACCTTGGTGGGGGCTCTTGGGGATACGCAGTATTTT. This encodes CASSPNTLVGALGDTQYF. The chain recombines TRBV18 with TRBJ2-3; a possible D gene is TRBD1 (6 bases). From germline, CDR1 is KGHSH and CDR2 LQKENI. Trimming removed 2 bases from V and 6 bases from J, with 24 bases in between. CDR3 length: 18 residues.